This T cell receptor beta chain appears in the sequencing data of a study of blood T cell repertoires in COVID-19. Overall study: Some COVID-19 samples were acute and others convalescent; all came from the United States, Italy and Spain.

Germline assignment: CDR1 KGHSH and CDR2 LQKENI. The CDR3 runs 14 residues. The trim removed 3 bases at V and 4 bases at J, leaving 5 bases unmatched. Clones were sequenced by immunoSEQ multiplex PCR, and TCRdb holds only the in-frame ones, with some missing. The sample carries about 200,000 clones, roughly 88% recorded once. This chain joins TRBV18 and TRBJ2-7; 8 bases fit TRBD1. The origin of this receptor is a man in his forties with acute or convalescent COVID-19. The source material was peripheral blood. CDR3 in amino acids: CASSPQTGEYEQYF. Here the CDR3 DNA reads TGTGCCAGCTCACCTCAGACAGGGGAATACGAGCAGTACTTC.